One sample yielded the 10 T cell receptor beta chains listed below, sequenced in a study of T cell responses to AZD1222 COVID-19 vaccine. Only in-frame clones appear in the TCRdb table, and some are missing; sequencing was by immunoSEQ multiplex PCR. The sample contains over 200,000 clones, approximately 94% of which appear only once. Sequenced here: peripheral blood, sampled 28 days after the second dose of the MenACWY control vaccine. The source is an adult who received the MenACWY meningococcal vaccine as a control.

This chain uses TRBV4-1 with TRBJ2-5; no reliable D call. V was trimmed by 0 bases and J by 7 bases, leaving 15 bases between them. The germline V gene has CDR1 MGHRA and CDR2 YSYEKL. The CDR3 totals 15 residues. The CDR3 sequence: CASSQDTLASATQYF. CDR3 nucleotide sequence: TGCGCCAGCAGCCAAGATACTCTGGCTAGTGCGACCCAGTACTTC.

The CDR3 bases are TGTGCCAGCAGCTTAGGGCTCGGGACAGCTCTCTCTGGAAACACCATATATTTT. This gives the protein CASSLGLGTALSGNTIYF. This chain uses TRBV7-2 with TRBJ1-3; 7 positions agree with TRBD1. CDR1 and CDR2 from the germline V gene are SGHTA and FQGNSA. This CDR3 is 18 amino acids long. V shed 1 base, J shed 0 bases, and the junction held 9 bases outside the gene matches.

The rearrangement uses TRBV24-1 and TRBJ2-1; weak D call: TRBD2 (6 bases). Germline V gene lookup returns CDR1 KGHDR and CDR2 SFDVKD. CDR3 length: 18 amino acids. The germline V and J ends were trimmed by 1 base and 0 bases, with 15 bases remaining between them. In nucleotides, the CDR3 is TGTGCCACCAGTGATTTTCGCGGGAAGGGAGGCTCCTACAATGAGCAGTTCTTC. Its translation: CATSDFRGKGGSYNEQFF.

The chain has TRBV15 and TRBJ1-4, with 9 bases lining up with TRBD1. The V gene end was trimmed by 5 bases and the J gene end by 8 bases; junction bases not matched to a gene: 9. The germline V gene encodes CDR1 LNHNV and CDR2 YYDKDF (reference sequence). This CDR3 has 15 amino acids. The chain's CDR3 is CATSQTRTGEEKLFF. The CDR3 DNA follows: TGTGCCACCAGCCAAACCAGGACAGGGGAAGAAAAACTGTTTTTT.

The chain uses TRBV7-6 and TRBJ2-2; D is possibly TRBD1 (6 bases). The CDR3 runs to 16 residues. V lost 4 bases and J lost 3, with 15 bases in between. Germline V lookup: CDR1 SGHVS, CDR2 FNYEAQ. CDR3: CASSSPQGSDTGELFF. The CDR3 DNA reads TGTGCCAGCAGCTCCCCCCAGGGGTCAGACACCGGGGAGCTGTTTTTT. The full variable domain, completed using reference TRBV7-6 and TRBJ2-2, is GAGVSQSPRYKVTKRGQDVALRCDPISGHVSLYWYRQALGQGPEFLTYFNYEAQQDKSGLPNDRFSAERPEGSISTLTIQRTEQRDSAMYRCASSSPQGSDTGELFFGEGSRLTVL.

The chain employs TRBV6-2 or TRBV6-3 and TRBJ2-6; D not resolved. This CDR3 has 15 amino acids. Germline V gives CDR1 MNHEY, CDR2 SVGEGT. Trimming removed 2 bases from V and 0 bases from J, with 5 bases in between. CDR3 loop: CASSYGDSGANVLTF. For the CDR3, the DNA is TGTGCCAGCAGTTACGGGGACTCTGGGGCCAACGTCCTGACTTTC.

The CDR3 sequence is CALGGRSPTNEKLFF. CDR3 sequence (DNA): TGTGCCTTGGGGGGACGGTCTCCAACTAATGAAAAACTGTTTTTT. The V and J genes are TRBV30 and TRBJ1-4; D might be TRBD1 (5 bases). V was clipped by 7 bases and J by 0 bases, with 15 bases between them. Germline V CDR1 and CDR2: GTSNPN, SVGIG (reference sequence). The CDR3 consists of 15 residues.

The CDR3 loop is CASSDAYEQYF. DNA of the CDR3: TGTGCCAGCAGTGACGCCTACGAGCAGTACTTC. The chain couples TRBV6-1 to TRBJ2-7, with no clear D. The germline CDR1 and CDR2 sequences are MNHNS and SASEGT. This CDR3 is 11 amino acids long. Trimming shortened V by 3 bases and J by 2 bases, and 2 bases separated the two germline ends.

The chain recombines TRBV19 with TRBJ2-1, with D uncertain. The CDR3 runs to 15 residues. The germline V gene has CDR1 LNHDA and CDR2 SQIVND (reference sequence). V was trimmed by 4 bases and J by 4 bases, leaving 14 bases between them. CDR3 in amino acids: CASSSPGLMYNEQFF. In nucleotides, the CDR3 is TGTGCCAGTAGTAGCCCGGGTCTTATGTACAATGAGCAGTTCTTC.

The chain employs TRBV20-1 and TRBJ2-5; unclear D gene. The CDR3 spans 10 residues. V lost 5 bases to trimming and J lost 5 bases, with 6 bases between them. Germline values: CDR1 DFQATT, CDR2 SNEGSKA (reference sequence). In nucleotides, the CDR3 is TGCAGTGCTTTGGGTGAGACCCAGTACTTC. Translation: CSALGETQYF.